A single T cell receptor beta chain is shown here with its context. A much larger clonotype is one base distant, so this may be a read error. A read error is likely, as this CDR3 ends without the conserved phenylalanine or tryptophan. This sample was included in a study of T cells in Graves' hyperthyroidism and ophthalmopathy. Germline lookup yields CDR1 SGHRS and CDR2 YFSETQ. The ends lost 0 bases at V and 6 bases at J; junction bases unmatched: 7. The CDR3 totals 15 residues. Amplification targeted TCR beta CDR3 regions from RNA transcripts. An initial round of RT-PCR targeting the TCR CDR3 relied on the HTBI primer set. One entry per CDR3 protein results from TCRdb running MiXCR on the multiplex PCR reads. The sample includes some 300,000 distinct CDR3 sequences, 15% to 20% seen only once; the top ten take around a third.

The chain couples TRBV5-1 to TRBJ2-7, with TRBD2 identical over 9 bases. The receptor comes from a man aged 25 to 40 with Graves' hyperthyroidism. Specimen: blood. In DNA form, the CDR3 reads TGCGCCAGCAGCTTGGAAGCTAGCGGGATGAGCGAGCAGTACCTC. It translates to CASSLEASGMSEQYL.